These 5 T cell receptor beta chains came from one sample sequenced in a study of vaccination and CD4 T cells after COVID-19. Sequencing of the DNA from cultured CD4+ T cells was carried out with the Oncomine TCR Beta short-read assay. TCRdb recomputed calls from the PCR reads with MiXCR, one row per CDR3 protein. The profile shows more than 20,000 distinct CDR3 sequences, under 75% of them singletons. Antigens for these TCRs are unknown. Treatment here: roughly 10-day PBMC culture with coronavirus spike peptide pools or control peptides (ViraFEST assay). Sequenced material: CD4+ T cells from blood, cultured in vitro. These receptors were collected from a human donor who had recovered from COVID-19.

This clonotype was detected only a few times. As DNA, the CDR3 is TGTGCCACTGGGGACACGGCCTACAATGAGCAGTTCTTC. Translating gives CATGDTAYNEQFF. V usage is TRBV7-9 and J usage is TRBJ2-1; tentative D call: TRBD1 (6 bases). The CDR3 sequence is 13 residues long. Trimming took off 10 bases at V and 2 bases at J, with 12 bases between the two ends. Germline values: CDR1 SEHNR, CDR2 FQNEAQ (reference sequence).

This rearrangement joins TRBV20-1 to TRBJ2-3, with a weak D call TRBD1 (5 bases). The CDR3 contains 14 residues. Per germline, CDR1 DFQATT and CDR2 SNEGSKA (reference sequence). Trimming shortened V by 3 bases and J by 5 bases, and 15 bases separated the two germline ends. In nucleotides, the CDR3 is TGCAGTGCTAGTCGGCAGGGAAGGTTAGATACGCAGTATTTT. Translating it yields CSASRQGRLDTQYF.

The rearrangement joins TRBV7-2 to TRBJ1-4; D is possibly TRBD1 (5 bases). Germline V lookup: CDR1 SGHTA, CDR2 FQGNSA. V shed 5 bases and J shed 5 bases, with 9 bases lying between them. The CDR3 runs 13 residues. CDR3 DNA sequence: TGTGCCAGCAGCCAGGGATCGAATGAAAAACTGTTTTTT. Its translation: CASSQGSNEKLFF.

This sequence joins TRBV19 and TRBJ1-2, with unresolved D. There are 15 residues in the CDR3. Looked up from germline, CDR1 is LNHDA and CDR2 is SQIVND (reference sequence). Trimming left V 9 bases short and J 7 bases short, with 24 bases between. This CDR3 is CASRGVNGWSSGYTF. CDR3 coding DNA: TGTGCCAGCCGGGGAGTGAATGGCTGGTCTAGTGGCTACACCTTC. The whole variable domain, filled in from reference TRBV19 and TRBJ1-2, reads DGGITQSPKYLFRKEGQNVTLSCEQNLNHDAMYWYRQDPGQGLRLIYYSQIVNDFQKGDIAEGYSVSREKKESFPLTVTSAQKNPTAFYLCASRGVNGWSSGYTFGSGTRLTVV.

This clonotype was counted only a few times. This sequence joins TRBV4-3 and TRBJ2-2, with D maybe TRBD1 (6 bases). The CDR3 is 17 amino acids. Germline CDR1 and CDR2: LGHNA and YSLEER. Trimming shortened V by 4 bases and J by 2 bases, and 17 bases separated the two germline ends. The CDR3 region has the DNA TGCGCCAGCAGCCCCCTAGGGGGACGCATTAACACCGGGGAGCTGTTTTTT. Its translation is CASSPLGGRINTGELFF.